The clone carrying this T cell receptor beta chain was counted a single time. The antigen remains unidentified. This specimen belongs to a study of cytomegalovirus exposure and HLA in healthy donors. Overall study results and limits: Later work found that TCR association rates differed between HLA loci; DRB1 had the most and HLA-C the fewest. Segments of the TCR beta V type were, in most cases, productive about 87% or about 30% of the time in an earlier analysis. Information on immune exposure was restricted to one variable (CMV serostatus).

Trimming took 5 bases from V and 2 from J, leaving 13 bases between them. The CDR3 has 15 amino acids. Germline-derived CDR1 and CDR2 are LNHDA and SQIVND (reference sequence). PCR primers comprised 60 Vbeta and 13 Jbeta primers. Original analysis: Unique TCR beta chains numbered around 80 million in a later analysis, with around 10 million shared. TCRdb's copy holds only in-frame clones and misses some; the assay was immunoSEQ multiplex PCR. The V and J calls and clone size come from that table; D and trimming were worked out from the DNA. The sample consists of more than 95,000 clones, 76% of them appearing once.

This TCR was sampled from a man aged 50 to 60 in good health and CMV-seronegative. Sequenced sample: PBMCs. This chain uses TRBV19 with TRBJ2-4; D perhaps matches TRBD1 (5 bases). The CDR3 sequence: CASSPGSGTKNIQYF. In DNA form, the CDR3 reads TGTGCCAGTAGTCCCGGGTCAGGGACCAAAAACATTCAGTACTTC.